The 26 T cell receptor beta chains reported below all come from one sample, sequenced in a study of blood T cell repertoires in COVID-19. Method: immunoSEQ multiplex PCR; TCRdb's copy keeps in-frame clones and lacks some. The repertoire holds about 290,000 clones, with 89% as singletons. Sequences were obtained from peripheral blood. The receptor set was obtained from a woman aged 30 to 39 with COVID-19, enrolled during active disease.

The chain is built from TRBV6-6 and TRBJ1-5, with D possibly TRBD1 on 5 matching bases. Germline V gene sequence: CDR1 MNHNY, CDR2 SVGAGI (reference sequence). V lost 8 bases and J 4 bases, leaving 12 bases between the germline ends. The length of the CDR3 is 13 residues. This chain's CDR3 is CASRGGGNQPQHF. The CDR3, as DNA: TGTGCCAGCCGAGGTGGGGGGAATCAGCCCCAGCATTTT.

CDR3 residues: CASSQDPLAGGYEQYF. In DNA, the CDR3 is TGCGCCAGCAGCCAAGACCCACTAGCGGGGGGCTACGAGCAGTACTTC. The V gene is TRBV4-1, the J gene TRBJ2-7, with TRBD2 matching 12 bases. Per the germline V gene, CDR1 is MGHRA and CDR2 is YSYEKL. The CDR3 length is 16 residues. J gave up 3 bases and V 0 bases, and 3 bases lay outside the gene matches.

The CDR3 sequence is CSVSTGSSPNEQFF. CDR3 sequence (DNA): TGCAGCGTGAGCACCGGTTCCTCGCCCAATGAGCAGTTCTTC. This chain links TRBV29-1 with TRBJ2-1; no reliable D call. This CDR3 spans 14 amino acids. Trimming left V 6 bases short and J 6 bases short, with 18 bases between. Germline CDR1 is SQVTM and CDR2 is ANQGSEA.

The chain links TRBV7-2 to TRBJ2-2, with a possible D match to TRBD2 (5 bases). CDR3 length: 15 residues. With 5 bases removed from V and 4 bases from J, the gap between germline ends came to 14 bases. The V gene's germline CDR1 is SGHTA and CDR2 FQGNSA. The CDR3 DNA is TGTGCCAGCAGCCGGACTGCAATTGGCACCGGGGAGCTGTTTTTT. This encodes CASSRTAIGTGELFF.

V usage is TRBV7-9 and J usage is TRBJ1-6, with TRBD1 matching 8 bases. With 0 bases clipped from V and 9 bases from J, the junction kept 7 bases outside the gene matches. The germline CDR1 and CDR2 sequences are SEHNR and FQNEAQ (reference sequence). This CDR3 is built from 16 residues. The CDR3: CASSLALAGGSSPLHF. The CDR3 DNA follows: TGTGCCAGCAGCTTAGCTCTGGCAGGGGGCTCTTCACCCCTCCACTTT.

The rearrangement links TRBV25-1 to TRBJ1-2; TRBD1 is a possible D gene (6 bases). With 5 bases removed from V and 4 bases from J, the gap between germline ends came to 11 bases. This CDR3 spans 13 amino acids. The germline V gene encodes CDR1 MGHDK and CDR2 SYGVNS. Here the CDR3 reads CASSPTGSYGYTF. The DNA for the CDR3 is TGTGCCAGCAGTCCCACAGGGAGCTATGGCTACACCTTC.

With respect to this clone: The junction departs from the called germline gene at one end, perhaps through a read error. The V gene is TRBV2, the J gene TRBJ1-2; tentatively, D is TRBD1 (6 bases). Germline V gives CDR1 SNHLY, CDR2 FYNNEI. This CDR3 is built from 13 residues. This CDR3 is CASRQWGGPIPHF. CDR3 sequence (DNA): TGTGCCAGCAGGCAATGGGGGGGCCCCATACCCCACTTC.

A note on this clone: The same CDR3 is also encoded by other DNA sequences in this sample. The genes are TRBV6-5 and TRBJ2-5; D not resolved. The germline gives CDR1 MNHEY, CDR2 SVGAGI. The V end was cut by 4 bases, the J end by 2 bases, with 5 bases between. The CDR3 sequence is 12 residues long. The CDR3 DNA reads TGTGCCAGCAGTTCGCTACAAGAGACCCAGTACTTC. Translating gives CASSSLQETQYF.

The genes are TRBV18 and TRBJ1-5; D is uncertain. V was shortened by 4 bases and J by 4 bases, with 14 bases between the two germline ends. CDR3 size: 15 residues. The germline V gene encodes CDR1 KGHSH and CDR2 LQKENI. For the CDR3, the DNA is TGTGCCAGCTCACTACGATGGGGAGGGAATCAGCCCCAGCATTTT. It specifies CASSLRWGGNQPQHF. The entire variable domain, with the rest obtained from reference TRBV18 and TRBJ1-5, is as follows: NAGVMQNPRHLVRRRGQEARLRCSPMKGHSHVYWYRQLPEEGLKFMVYLQKENIIDESGMPKERFSAEFPKEGPSILRIQQVVRGDSAAYFCASSLRWGGNQPQHFGDGTRLSIL.

This sequence joins TRBV2 and TRBJ1-1; a weak D match, TRBD1 (6 bases). Looked up from germline, CDR1 is SNHLY and CDR2 is FYNNEI. The CDR3 has 16 residues. The germline V and J ends were trimmed by 0 bases and 0 bases, with 11 bases remaining between them. CDR3 loop: CASSEAGQYMNTEAFF. CDR3 coding DNA: TGTGCCAGCAGTGAAGCTGGACAGTACATGAACACTGAAGCTTTCTTT.

The chain links TRBV5-4 to TRBJ2-1; 7 bases are shared with TRBD2. V shed 2 bases, J shed 2 bases, and the junction held 4 bases outside the gene matches. The V gene's germline CDR1 is SGHNT and CDR2 YYREEE (reference sequence). The CDR3 loop spans 15 amino acids. The CDR3 loop reads CASSFGGDAYNEQFF. DNA of the CDR3: TGTGCCAGCAGCTTTGGGGGGGACGCCTACAATGAGCAGTTCTTC.

The chain employs TRBV6-1 and TRBJ1-4; D ambiguous. The V gene lost 5 bases and the J gene lost 3 bases, with 10 bases spanning the gap. Germline V gene data show CDR1 as MNHNS and CDR2 as SASEGT. CDR3 length equals 14 residues. CDR3: CASSFYPANEKLFF. The CDR3 DNA sequence: TGTGCCAGCAGTTTTTACCCGGCTAATGAAAAACTGTTTTTT.

V usage is TRBV5-1 and J usage is TRBJ1-4, with a possible D match to TRBD1 (6 bases). CDR3 length: 15 amino acids. V lost 4 bases to trimming and J lost 8 bases, with 18 bases between them. Germline CDR1 SGHRS, CDR2 YFSETQ. The CDR3, as DNA: TGCGCCAGCAGCCTTAGGGGGGGAAGAGGAGAAAAACTGTTTTTT. It specifies CASSLRGGRGEKLFF.

The gene calls are TRBV18 and TRBJ2-5; no clear D gene. Germline CDR1 and CDR2: KGHSH and LQKENI. CDR3 length: 13 residues. Trimming cost V 4 bases and J 5 bases, with 11 bases left between them. The CDR3: CASSLTSAETQYF. CDR3 bases: TGTGCCAGCTCACTGACAAGTGCGGAGACCCAGTACTTC.

The V gene is TRBV9, the J gene TRBJ2-1, with D maybe TRBD1 (6 bases). Germline V CDR1 and CDR2: SGDLS, YYNGEE. This CDR3 is 15 amino acids long. V was pared by 2 bases and J by 6 bases, with 15 bases between. In nucleotides, the CDR3 is TGTGCCAGCAGCGTTTTCGCAGGGGAACGCAATGAGCAGTTCTTC. It codes for CASSVFAGERNEQFF.

The V and J genes are TRBV12-2 and TRBJ2-3; the table's D call of TRBD1 was not tested on the DNA. TRBV12-2 is shown as a pseudogene. The length of the CDR3 is 16 residues. The CDR3 DNA follows: TGTGCAAGTCGCTTAGTGGGGACAGGGTACACAGATACGCAGTATTTT. Translating gives CASRLVGTGYTDTQYF.

The CDR3 protein is CASSHPYQGVRGNQPQHF. In DNA form, the CDR3 reads TGTGCCAGTAGCCACCCGTACCAGGGGGTAAGGGGCAATCAGCCCCAGCATTTT. The chain uses TRBV19 and TRBJ1-5; 7 bases fit TRBD1. Germline CDR1 reads LNHDA; CDR2 reads SQIVND (reference sequence). This CDR3 contains 18 residues. The V gene end was trimmed by 6 bases and the J gene end by 2 bases; junction bases not matched to a gene: 16.

In this sample, this clone turned up a few times. The chain employs TRBV12-2 and TRBJ1-1. TRBV12-2 is given as a pseudogene. The CDR3 sequence is 15 residues long. Written as DNA, the CDR3 is TGTGCAAGTCGCCCCCCCGGGTCAGCCAACACTGAAGCTTTCTTT. This codes for CASRPPGSANTEAFF.

This CDR3 is CASSVTVSNQPQHF. The CDR3 DNA is TGTGCCAGCAGCGTGACAGTGAGCAATCAGCCCCAGCATTTT. The rearrangement uses TRBV6-5 and TRBJ1-5, with a weak D call TRBD1 (5 bases). Germline values: CDR1 MNHEY, CDR2 SVGAGI. The CDR3 loop spans 14 amino acids. Trimming removed 6 bases at V and 1 base at J, with 10 bases between.

The chain combines TRBV4-2 with TRBJ2-1, with TRBD2 identical over 11 bases. This CDR3 comprises 18 residues. Germline CDR1 is LGHNA and CDR2 is YNFKEQ. V shed 4 bases and J 4 bases; nucleotides not matched to a gene: 12. The CDR3 loop reads CASSPAPSSGGFYNEQFF. The CDR3 DNA follows: TGTGCCAGCAGCCCCGCCCCCTCTAGCGGGGGGTTTTACAATGAGCAGTTCTTC.

This clone was seen a handful of times. The gene calls are TRBV7-9 and TRBJ1-1, with 12 positions matching TRBD1. Germline V gene lookup returns CDR1 SEHNR and CDR2 FQNEAQ (reference sequence). The CDR3 is made up of 14 amino acids. With 4 bases clipped from V and 10 bases from J, the junction kept 7 bases outside the gene matches. The chain's CDR3 is CASSSAGTGGIAFF. The CDR3 coding sequence is TGTGCCAGCAGCTCGGCCGGGACAGGGGGCATAGCTTTCTTT.

V is TRBV18 and J is TRBJ1-1, with 10 bases lining up with TRBD1. CDR3 length: 16 residues. Germline-derived CDR1 and CDR2 are KGHSH and LQKENI. Germline trimming cut 1 base from V and 0 bases from J; bases unmatched to any gene: 2. The CDR3 loop is CASSPLDRGVNTEAFF. The CDR3 bases are TGTGCCAGCTCACCACTGGACAGGGGGGTGAACACTGAAGCTTTCTTT.

This chain links TRBV10-3 with TRBJ1-4, with no clear D. The V gene lost 10 bases and the J gene lost 0 bases, with 12 bases spanning the gap. The CDR3 is made up of 14 amino acids. In germline, CDR1 is ENHRY, CDR2 SYGVKD. This chain's CDR3 is CATSSPATNEKLFF. The CDR3 coding sequence is TGTGCCACCTCCTCCCCTGCAACTAATGAAAAACTGTTTTTT.

The V gene is TRBV6-6, the J gene TRBJ2-7; 8 positions match TRBD1. The CDR3 totals 13 residues. Germline V gene data show CDR1 as MNHNY and CDR2 as SVGAGI (reference sequence). The CDR3 nucleotides are TGTGGCCAGGGGGCAGGGCTATCCTACGAGCAGTACTTC. It translates to CGQGAGLSYEQYF.

The chain is built from TRBV27 and TRBJ2-7; D is perhaps TRBD2 (6 bases). The germline gives CDR1 MNHEY, CDR2 SMNVEV (reference sequence). The V end was cut by 2 bases, the J end by 7 bases, with 9 bases between. CDR3 size: 12 residues. DNA for the CDR3: TGTGCCAGCAGTTTAAGGGGAGGAGAGCAGTACTTC. Protein sequence: CASSLRGGEQYF.

CDR3 DNA sequence: TGTGCCAGCAGTTCCGCACGACAGGGGGGGGTTGTACGGGAATACTTC. Translated: CASSSARQGGVVREYF. The rearrangement links TRBV28 to TRBJ2-4, with TRBD1 identical over 9 bases. This CDR3 comprises 16 residues. Germline V gives CDR1 MDHEN, CDR2 SYDVKM. The V and J ends lost 4 bases and 16 bases, in that order; junction bases with no gene match: 20.